This TCR beta chain is drawn from a study of control samples from healthy donors and cancer patients. The data were produced by immunoSEQ multiplex PCR, yet TCRdb's version contains in-frame clones alone and is incomplete. The table records roughly 150,000 clones, 89% of them present only once. The ends were cut back, 6 bases at V and 5 bases at J, with 17 bases in the middle. The CDR3 loop spans 15 amino acids. Per the germline V gene, CDR1 is KGHSH and CDR2 is LQKENI. This chain joins TRBV18 and TRBJ1-5, with D perhaps matching TRBD1 (5 bases). Sequencing input: blood. The sequence came from a man aged 25-45 years in good health. The CDR3 protein is CASSANGRGYQPQHF. DNA of the CDR3: TGTGCCAGCTCTGCTAACGGCCGGGGGTATCAGCCCCAGCATTTT.